This T cell receptor (beta chain) was retrieved from a study of T-cell reconstitution after alpha-beta-depleted transplantation in children. Unique molecular identifiers were built into the TCRbeta library. TCRdb ran MiXCR on the PCR reads and lists one entry per CDR3 protein. This table holds some 640,000 distinct CDR3 sequences, around 16% found once. The CDR3 length is 17 residues. V was trimmed by 5 bases and J by 2 bases, leaving 23 bases between them. The germline V gene encodes CDR1 DFQATT and CDR2 SNEGSKA (reference sequence). The TCR originated in a human donor who donated a stem cell graft to a child with acute myeloid leukemia. The V call is TRBV20-1, the J call TRBJ2-3, with D possibly called TRBD1 or TRBD2 (6 bases each). The starting material was PBMCs from the stem cell graft donor, obtained from the stem cell graft. The DNA of the CDR3 is TGCAGTGCTGAGGGGGGTGGTGGGCTAGCGAACACAGATACGCAGTATTTT. As protein: CSAEGGGGLANTDTQYF.